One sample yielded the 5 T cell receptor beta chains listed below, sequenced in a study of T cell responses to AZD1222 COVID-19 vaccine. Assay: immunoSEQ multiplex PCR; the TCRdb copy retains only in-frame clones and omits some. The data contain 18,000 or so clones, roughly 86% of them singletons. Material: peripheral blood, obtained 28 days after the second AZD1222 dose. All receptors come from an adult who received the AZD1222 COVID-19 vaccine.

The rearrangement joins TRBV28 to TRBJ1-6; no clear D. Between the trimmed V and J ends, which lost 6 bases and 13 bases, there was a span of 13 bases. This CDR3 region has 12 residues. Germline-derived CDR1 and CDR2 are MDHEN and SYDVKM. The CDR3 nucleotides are TGTGCCAGCAGCCAAAAAGGGTTGCCCCTCCACTTT. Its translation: CASSQKGLPLHF.

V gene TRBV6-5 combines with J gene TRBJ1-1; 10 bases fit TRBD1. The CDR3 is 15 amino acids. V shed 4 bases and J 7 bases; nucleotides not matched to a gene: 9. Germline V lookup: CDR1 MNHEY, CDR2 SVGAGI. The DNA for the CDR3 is TGTGCCAGCAGTTCCCGGGACAGGGGATTTAATGAAGCTTTCTTT. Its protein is CASSSRDRGFNEAFF.

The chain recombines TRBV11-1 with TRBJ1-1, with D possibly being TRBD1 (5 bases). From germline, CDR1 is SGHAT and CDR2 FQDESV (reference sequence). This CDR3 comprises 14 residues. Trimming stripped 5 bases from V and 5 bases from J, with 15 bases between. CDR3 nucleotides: TGTGCCAGCAGCCTTACAGGTTCCCGGACTGAAGCTTTCTTT. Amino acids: CASSLTGSRTEAFF.

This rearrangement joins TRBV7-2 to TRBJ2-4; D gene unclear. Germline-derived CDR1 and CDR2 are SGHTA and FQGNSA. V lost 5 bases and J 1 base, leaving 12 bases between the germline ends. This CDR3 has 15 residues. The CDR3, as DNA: TGTGCCAGCAGCCCGTCGGCAGAGGCCAAAAACATTCAGTACTTC. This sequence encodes CASSPSAEAKNIQYF.

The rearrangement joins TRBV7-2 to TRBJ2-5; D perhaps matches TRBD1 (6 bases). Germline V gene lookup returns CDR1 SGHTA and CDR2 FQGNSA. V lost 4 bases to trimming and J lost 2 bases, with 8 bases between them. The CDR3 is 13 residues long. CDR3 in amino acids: CASSSDRQETQYF. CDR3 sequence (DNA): TGTGCCAGCAGCTCCGACAGGCAAGAGACCCAGTACTTC. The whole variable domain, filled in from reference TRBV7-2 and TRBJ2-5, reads GAGVSQSPSNKVTEKGKDVELRCDPISGHTALYWYRQSLGQGLEFLIYFQGNSAPDKSGLPSDRFSAERTGGSVSTLTIQRTQQEDSAVYLCASSSDRQETQYFGPGTRLLVL.